Presented here are 4 T cell receptor beta chains from one specimen sequenced in a study of cytomegalovirus exposure and HLA in healthy donors. In the PCR, 60 Vbeta and 13 Jbeta primers were used. Clones were read by immunoSEQ multiplex PCR, and TCRdb kept only the in-frame ones, dropping some. The table includes roughly 110,000 clones, over 60% detected once. Sequencing input: PBMCs. The receptors originated from a woman aged 45-65 years in good health and CMV-seropositive.

The sample holds a few counts of this clone. The chain couples TRBV2 to TRBJ1-4; D is uncertain. The CDR3 length is 14 residues. Germline CDR1 and CDR2: SNHLY and FYNNEI. The V gene lost 5 bases and the J gene lost 4 bases, with 11 bases spanning the gap. The CDR3 loop reads CASSTYSNNEKLFF. The CDR3 DNA reads TGTGCCAGCAGTACATACAGTAATAATGAAAAACTGTTTTTT.

This chain uses TRBV27 with TRBJ2-7; the D gene is possibly TRBD1 (5 bases). V dropped 3 bases and J dropped 1 base, with 10 bases sitting between them. The germline gives CDR1 MNHEY, CDR2 SMNVEV (reference sequence). CDR3 length equals 14 residues. The CDR3 loop is CASSFQGRSYEQYF. DNA of the CDR3: TGTGCCAGCAGTTTCCAGGGAAGGTCCTACGAGCAGTACTTC.

The chain recombines TRBV18 with TRBJ1-5, with 7 bases aligning to TRBD1. The CDR3 length is 16 residues. Germline V CDR1 and CDR2: KGHSH, LQKENI. V shed 5 bases, J shed 0 bases, and the junction held 7 bases outside the gene matches. The CDR3 is CASSSQTGASNQPQHF. The CDR3 region has the DNA TGTGCCAGCTCAAGCCAAACAGGGGCTAGCAATCAGCCCCAGCATTTT.

The V and J genes are TRBV11-3 and TRBJ2-5; 7 bases are shared with TRBD1. Per the germline V gene, CDR1 is SGHNT and CDR2 is YENEEA. V was pared by 4 bases and J by 5 bases, with 13 bases of the junction left unmatched. The CDR3 has 16 amino acids. The CDR3 sequence is CASSSIRDRPVETQYF. The CDR3 DNA is TGTGCCAGCAGCTCAATAAGGGACAGACCTGTTGAGACCCAGTACTTC.